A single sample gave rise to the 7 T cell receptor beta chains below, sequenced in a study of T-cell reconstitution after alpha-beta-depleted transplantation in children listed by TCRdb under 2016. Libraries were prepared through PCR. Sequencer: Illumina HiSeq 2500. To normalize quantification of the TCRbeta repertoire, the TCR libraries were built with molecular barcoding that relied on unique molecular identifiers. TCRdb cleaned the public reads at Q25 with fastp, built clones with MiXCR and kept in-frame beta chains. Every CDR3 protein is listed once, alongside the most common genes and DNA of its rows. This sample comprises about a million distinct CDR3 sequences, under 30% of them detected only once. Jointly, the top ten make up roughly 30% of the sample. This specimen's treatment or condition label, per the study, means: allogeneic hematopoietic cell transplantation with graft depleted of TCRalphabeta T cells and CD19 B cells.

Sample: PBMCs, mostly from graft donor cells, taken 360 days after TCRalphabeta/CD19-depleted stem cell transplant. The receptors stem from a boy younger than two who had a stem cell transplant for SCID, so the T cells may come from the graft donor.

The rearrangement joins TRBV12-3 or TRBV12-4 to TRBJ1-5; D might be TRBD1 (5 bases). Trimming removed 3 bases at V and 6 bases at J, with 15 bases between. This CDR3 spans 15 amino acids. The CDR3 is CASSLGQAGRQPQHF. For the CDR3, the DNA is TGTGCCAGCAGTTTGGGGCAGGCGGGACGTCAGCCCCAGCATTTT.

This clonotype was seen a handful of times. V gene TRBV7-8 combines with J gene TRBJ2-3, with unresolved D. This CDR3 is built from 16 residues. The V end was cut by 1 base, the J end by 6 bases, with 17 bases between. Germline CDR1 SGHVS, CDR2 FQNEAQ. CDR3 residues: CASSLGGSGPWDTQYF. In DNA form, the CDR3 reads TGTGCCAGCAGCTTAGGGGGTAGTGGTCCCTGGGATACGCAGTATTTT.

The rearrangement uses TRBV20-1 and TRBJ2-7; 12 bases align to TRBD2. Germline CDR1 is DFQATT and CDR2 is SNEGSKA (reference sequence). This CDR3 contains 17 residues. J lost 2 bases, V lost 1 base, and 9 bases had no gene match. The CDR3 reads CSARAVLAGGRTYEQYF. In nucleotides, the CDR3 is TGCAGTGCTAGAGCCGTTCTAGCGGGGGGGCGTACCTACGAGCAGTACTTC.

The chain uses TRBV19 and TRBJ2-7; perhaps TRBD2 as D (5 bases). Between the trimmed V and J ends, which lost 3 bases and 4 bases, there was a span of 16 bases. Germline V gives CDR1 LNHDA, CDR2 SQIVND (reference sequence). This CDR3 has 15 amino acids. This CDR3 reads CASSMGDIRGYEQYF. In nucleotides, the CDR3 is TGTGCCAGTAGTATGGGCGACATCCGCGGGTACGAGCAGTACTTC.

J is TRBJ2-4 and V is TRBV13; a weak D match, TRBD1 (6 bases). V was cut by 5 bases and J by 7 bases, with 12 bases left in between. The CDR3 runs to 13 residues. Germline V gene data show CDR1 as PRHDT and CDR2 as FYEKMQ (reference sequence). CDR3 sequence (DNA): TGTGCCAGCAGCCATACAGGGTACAACATTCAGTACTTC. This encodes CASSHTGYNIQYF.

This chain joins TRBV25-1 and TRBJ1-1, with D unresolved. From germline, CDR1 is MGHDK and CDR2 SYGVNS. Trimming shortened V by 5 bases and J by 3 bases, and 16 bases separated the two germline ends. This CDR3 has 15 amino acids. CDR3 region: CASSSLGSADTEAFF. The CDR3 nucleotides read TGTGCCAGCAGTAGCTTGGGCAGCGCAGACACTGAAGCTTTCTTT.

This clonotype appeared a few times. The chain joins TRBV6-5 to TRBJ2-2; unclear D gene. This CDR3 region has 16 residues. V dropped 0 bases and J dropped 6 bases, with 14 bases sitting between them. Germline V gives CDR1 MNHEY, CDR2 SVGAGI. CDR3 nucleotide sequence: TGTGCCAGCAGTTACTCGGGCAGGACCGCTCCCGGGGAGCTGTTTTTT. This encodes CASSYSGRTAPGELFF.